This is a list of T cell receptor beta chains from one sample in a study of blood T cell repertoires in COVID-19. Data came from immunoSEQ multiplex PCR; TCRdb stores just in-frame clones and leaves some out. The sample records some 100,000 clones, around 88% being singletons. The specimen sequenced was peripheral blood. The receptors were sampled from a man in his fifties or sixties with COVID-19, enrolled during active disease. Both conserved end residues are part of each CDR3. D genes are given only for firm matches. The size field is filled for only some rows; it gives once, few, many or a size class.

>TRBJ1-5|-|-|TRBV24-1
TGTGCCACCAGTGATTCTGGGGGAGGGCGATCGCCCCAGCATTTT
CATSDSGGGRSPQHF
>TRBJ2-7|-|-|TRBV24-1
TGTGCCACCAGTGATCAGAACAGTCCCCGCAACGAGCAGTACTTC
CATSDQNSPRNEQYF
>TRBJ1-1|-|-|TRBV27
TGTGCCAGCAGTTTTACGGGTACTGAAGCTTTCTTT
CASSFTGTEAFF
>TRBJ1-1|-|-|TRBV28
TGTGCCATCGGACAGAACACTGAAGCTTTCTTT
CAIGQNTEAFF
>TRBJ1-3|-|-|TRBV9
TGTGCCAGCAGCCCTCAGGTCAGATCCGGGAGAAACACCATATATTTT
CASSPQVRSGRNTIYF
>TRBJ1-1|few|-|TRBV5-5
TGTGCCAGCAGCTTCGGCAGGGTCATGAACACTGAAGCTTTCTTT
CASSFGRVMNTEAFF
>TRBJ1-5|-|TRBD1|TRBV30
TGTGCCTGGGGGACAGGAGGCGGGAGCAATCAGCCCCAGCATTTT
CAWGTGGGSNQPQHF
>TRBJ1-1|-|TRBD1|TRBV23-1
TGCGCCAGCAGTCAGCTCGGACAGGGGATCACTGAAGCTTTCTTT
CASSQLGQGITEAFF
>TRBJ1-6|-|TRBD1|TRBV6-5
TGTGCCAGCAGTTACTCAAGGACAGGGGCTAATTCACCCCTCCACTTT
CASSYSRTGANSPLHF
>TRBJ2-3|-|TRBD1|TRBV2
TGTGCCAGCAGCGCCGGGACAGGGTCACATACGCAGTATTTT
CASSAGTGSHTQYF
>TRBJ1-4|-|-|TRBV10-3
TGTGCCATCAGTTTGGGGCGCAGGGTTGATCATGAGGATGAAAAACTGTTTTTT
CAISLGRRVDHEDEKLFF
>TRBJ1-1|-|TRBD1|TRBV5-6
TGTGCCAGCACCTTTACAGGGGGCTACACTGAAGCTTTCTTT
CASTFTGGYTEAFF
>TRBJ1-1|-|-|TRBV19
TGTGCCAGTAGGGCCGGGGGGGACACTGAAGCTTTCTTT
CASRAGGDTEAFF
>TRBJ2-7|-|TRBD1|TRBV7-2
TGTGCCAGCAGAGGGACAGGGGCCTCCTACGAGCAGTACTTC
CASRGTGASYEQYF
>TRBJ2-2|-|TRBD1|TRBV10-3
TGTGCCATCAGTGAGTTGGGACAGGGAAGAGATACACGCTACACCGGGGAGCTGTTTTTT
CAISELGQGRDTRYTGELFF
>TRBJ2-7|-|TRBD1|TRBV30
TGTGCCTCGTGGACAGGAGATTCCTACGAGCAGTACTTC
CASWTGDSYEQYF
>TRBJ1-1|-|-|TRBV6-1
TGTGCCAGCAGTGAAGCGCTTCGTCGTAGCGGCCAGAACACTGAAGCTTTCTTT
CASSEALRRSGQNTEAFF
>TRBJ1-2|-|TRBD1|TRBV30
TGTGCCTGGAGTGTCCTCTTGGACAGGGGTGATGGCTACACCTTC
CAWSVLLDRGDGYTF
>TRBJ2-7|-|-|TRBV2
TGTGCCAGCAGGAAGGAGACAGGAACCTACGAGCAGTACTTC
CASRKETGTYEQYF
>TRBJ2-7|-|TRBD1|TRBV3-1/TRBV3-2
TGTGCCAGCAGCGAGGGACAGGCGGTGGTAGAGCAGTACTTC
CASSEGQAVVEQYF
>TRBJ1-5|-|TRBD1|TRBV6-5
TGTGCCAGCACCGGGACAGGCGGGCAGCCCCAGCATTTT
CASTGTGGQPQHF
>TRBJ1-2|-|-|TRBV3-1/TRBV3-2
TGTGCCAGCAGCCAACGGGAGGGGAACTATGGCTACACCTTC
CASSQREGNYGYTF
>TRBJ1-1|-|-|TRBV21-1
TGTGCCAGCAGCAAATGTGGCGGTGACACTGAAGCTTTCTTT
CASSKCGGDTEAFF
>TRBJ2-3|-|-|TRBV5-8
TGTGCCAGCAGCTTGTTATCTGGGGGGACAGATACGCAGTATTTT
CASSLLSGGTDTQYF
>TRBJ1-5|-|TRBD1|TRBV9
TGTGCCAGCAGCGGACAGGGTAGCAATCAGCCCCAGCATTTT
CASSGQGSNQPQHF
>TRBJ2-7|-|-|TRBV4-2
TGTGCCAGCAGCCAAGAAAGCGGCCGCACCTACGAGCAGTACTTC
CASSQESGRTYEQYF
>TRBJ2-7|few|TRBD1|TRBV5-1
TGCGCCAGCAGCTTGGGGGACAGACCCTACGAGCAGTACTTC
CASSLGDRPYEQYF
>TRBJ2-7|-|TRBD2|TRBV4-1
TGCGCCAGCAGCCTGGGGGGGGGTTTACCCCGCTACGAGCAGTACTTC
CASSLGGGLPRYEQYF
>TRBJ1-1|-|TRBD1|TRBV5-1
TGCGCCAGCAGCCCGGGACAGTCCACTGAAGCTTTCTTT
CASSPGQSTEAFF
>TRBJ1-1|-|TRBD1|TRBV28
TGTGCCAGCCGAGGAGGGGGACAGGGGGAAATTGGGGCTTTCTTT
CASRGGGQGEIGAFF
>TRBJ2-4|-|TRBD1|TRBV2
TGTGCCAGCAGTGAAGGGACAGGGGGCTGGAAAAACATTCAGTACTTC
CASSEGTGGWKNIQYF
>TRBJ2-1|-|TRBD1|TRBV2
TGTGCCAGCAGGCGGACAGGGATTCTTCAACCGTTCTTC
CASRRTGILQPFF
>TRBJ1-2|-|-|TRBV3-1/TRBV3-2
TGTGCCAGCAGCCAAGGCGCGGGCAGTTACTATGGCTACACCTTC
CASSQGAGSYYGYTF
>TRBJ1-1|-|TRBD1|TRBV19
TGTGCCAGTAGTATACGGACAGGCAACACTGAAGCTTTCTTT
CASSIRTGNTEAFF
>TRBJ2-3|-|TRBD1|TRBV3-1/TRBV3-2
TGTGCCAGCAGCCAAGCTAGGGACAGGAGGCATTTT
CASSQARDRRHF
>TRBJ1-2|once|-|TRBV7-9
TGTGCCAGCAGCTTGGGGCAGGGGTCCTATGGCTACACCTTC
CASSLGQGSYGYTF
>TRBJ2-1|-|-|TRBV5-1
TGCGCCGGATCCTCACTAGGGGGGGTGGATGAGCAGTTCTTC
CAGSSLGGVDEQFF
>TRBJ1-5|-|TRBD1|TRBV3-1/TRBV3-2
TGTGCCAGCAGCCAAAGACAGGGGTTTCAGCCCCAGCATTTT
CASSQRQGFQPQHF
>TRBJ2-6|-|-|TRBV28
TGTGCCAGCAGTTTACCAGGGCCTGGGGCCAACGTCCTGACTTTC
CASSLPGPGANVLTF
>TRBJ2-3|once|-|TRBV18
TGTGCCAGCTCTCCTCCGGGATGGCGAGCAGATACGCAGTATTTT
CASSPPGWRADTQYF
>TRBJ1-1|-|TRBD1|TRBV2
TGTGCCAGCAACCCTACAGGGGGAAGGACTGAAGCTTTCTTT
CASNPTGGRTEAFF
>TRBJ1-5|few|-|TRBV5-8
TGTGCCAGCCGGTTGGGGAGGGTTAGCAATCAGCCCCAGCATTTT
CASRLGRVSNQPQHF
>TRBJ2-5|-|TRBD2|TRBV7-2
TGTGCCAGCAGCCGGGGGGGGGATTCAAAGACCCAGTACTTC
CASSRGGDSKTQYF
>TRBJ1-1|-|TRBD1|TRBV7-8
TGTGCCAGCAGCTTAGGTACGCCGGGACAGGTGGCAACGGGGGCTTTCTTT
CASSLGTPGQVATGAFF
>TRBJ1-6|-|-|TRBV7-2
TGTGCCAGCAGCTGGGCTTCGGGAAATAATTCACCCCTCCACTTT
CASSWASGNNSPLHF
>TRBJ2-1|-|TRBD1|TRBV5-1
TGCGCCAGCAGCCCGAAGACAGGGTTCCAACATGAGCAGTTCTTC
CASSPKTGFQHEQFF
>TRBJ2-3|-|TRBD1|TRBV4-1
TGCGCCAGCAGCCAAGACAGGGGGCGAAGCACAGATACGCAGTATTTT
CASSQDRGRSTDTQYF
>TRBJ1-2|-|-|TRBV7-2
TGTGCCAGCAGCTTAGGACAGCTAGATGGCTACACCTTC
CASSLGQLDGYTF
>TRBJ1-3|-|-|TRBV6-5
TGTGCCAGCAGACAGACCTCTGGAAACACCATATATTTT
CASRQTSGNTIYF
>TRBJ2-7|-|TRBD1|TRBV7-2
TGTGCCAGCAGCTTATTCAGGGGGACCTACGAGCAGTACTTC
CASSLFRGTYEQYF
>TRBJ1-1|-|-|TRBV12-3/TRBV12-4
TGTGCCAGCAGTTTAATGTCCGGTGAGGCTTTCTTT
CASSLMSGEAFF
>TRBJ1-6|-|-|TRBV7-2
TGTGCCAGCAGGACAGCCGGGGGCTATAATTCACCCCTCCACTTT
CASRTAGGYNSPLHF